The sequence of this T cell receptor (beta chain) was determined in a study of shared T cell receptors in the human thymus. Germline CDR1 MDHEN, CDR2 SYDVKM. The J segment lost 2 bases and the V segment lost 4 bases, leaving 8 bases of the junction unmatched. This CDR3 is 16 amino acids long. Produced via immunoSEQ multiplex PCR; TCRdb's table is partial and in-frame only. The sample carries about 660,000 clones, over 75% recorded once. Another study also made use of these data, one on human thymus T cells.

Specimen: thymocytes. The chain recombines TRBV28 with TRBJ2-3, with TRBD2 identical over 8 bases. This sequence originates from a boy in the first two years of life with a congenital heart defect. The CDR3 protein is CASSSRHSGITDTQYF. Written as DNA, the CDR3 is TGTGCCAGCAGTTCGCGGCATAGCGGGATCACAGATACGCAGTATTTT.